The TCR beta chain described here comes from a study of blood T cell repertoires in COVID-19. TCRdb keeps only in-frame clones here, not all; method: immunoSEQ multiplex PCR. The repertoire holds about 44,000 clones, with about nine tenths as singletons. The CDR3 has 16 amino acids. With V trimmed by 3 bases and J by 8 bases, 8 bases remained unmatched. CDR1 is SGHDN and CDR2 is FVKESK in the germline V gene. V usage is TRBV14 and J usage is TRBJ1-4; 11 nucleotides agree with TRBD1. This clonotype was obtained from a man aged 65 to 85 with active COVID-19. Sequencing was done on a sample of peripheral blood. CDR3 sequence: CASSHPRDRGEEKLFF. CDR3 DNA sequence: TGTGCCAGCAGCCATCCCCGGGACAGGGGGGAGGAAAAACTGTTTTTT.